This note documents a single T cell receptor beta chain sequence. Its antigen is currently unknown. This sample is part of a study of CD8 T cells in Susac syndrome. The overall study: When their blood was taken, the Susac syndrome patients had either not yet had any therapy, were taking corticosteroids, or were taking intravenous immunoglobulin alone. Study results and limitations: Expansion of Susac CD8+ clones peaked in TEMRA cells and in active patients. Across the total CD8+ repertoires, around 15 Susac-specific public clones were detected, and across the CD8+ TEMRA repertoires, several such clones were detected.

Random hexamers were used to reverse transcribe roughly 0.45 to 1 ug of RNA. Amplification of TCR beta CDR3 used immunoSEQ multiplex PCR across 54 Vbeta and 13 Jbeta. TCRdb re-called the immunoSEQ multiplex PCR reads through MiXCR, storing one row per CDR3 protein. Of 100,000 to 150,000 distinct CDR3 sequences listed, around 94% are singletons. The germline gives CDR1 LGHDT, CDR2 YNNKEL (reference sequence). Trimming cost V 0 bases and J 4 bases; bases outside gene matches: 10. The CDR3 runs 17 residues. Specimen: CD8+ T cells from PBMCs. This sequence joins TRBV3-1 and TRBJ2-3, with TRBD2 identical over 7 bases. This receptor was identified in a human donor with Susac syndrome. This CDR3 is CASSQDLVGGFPDTQYF. The CDR3 DNA is TGTGCCAGCAGCCAAGATCTCGTCGGGGGGTTCCCAGATACGCAGTATTTT.